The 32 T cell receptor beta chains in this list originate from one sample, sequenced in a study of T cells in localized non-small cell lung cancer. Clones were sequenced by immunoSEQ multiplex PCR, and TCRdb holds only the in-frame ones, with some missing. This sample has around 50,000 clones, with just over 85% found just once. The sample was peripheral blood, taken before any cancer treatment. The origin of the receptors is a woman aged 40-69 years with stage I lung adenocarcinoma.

The chain's CDR3 is CASRDNMNTEAFF. In nucleotides, the CDR3 is TGTGCCAGCCGGGACAACATGAACACTGAAGCTTTCTTT. This rearrangement joins TRBV6-5 to TRBJ1-1; a weak D match, TRBD1 (6 bases). The V gene's germline CDR1 is MNHEY and CDR2 SVGAGI. The length of the CDR3 is 13 residues. The ends were cut back, 8 bases at V and 0 bases at J, with 10 bases in the middle.

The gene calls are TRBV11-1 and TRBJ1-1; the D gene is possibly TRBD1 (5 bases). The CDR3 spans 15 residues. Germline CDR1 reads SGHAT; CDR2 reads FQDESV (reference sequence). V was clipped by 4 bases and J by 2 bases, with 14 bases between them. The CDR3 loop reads CASSYRRDPNTEAFF. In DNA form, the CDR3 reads TGTGCCAGCAGCTATAGACGGGACCCAAACACTGAAGCTTTCTTT.

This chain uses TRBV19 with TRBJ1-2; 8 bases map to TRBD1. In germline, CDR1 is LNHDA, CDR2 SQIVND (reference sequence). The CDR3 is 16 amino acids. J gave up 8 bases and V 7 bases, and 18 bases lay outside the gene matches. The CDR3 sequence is CASTSPRQGIAWGYTF. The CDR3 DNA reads TGTGCCAGTACCTCACCACGACAGGGGATTGCATGGGGCTACACCTTC.

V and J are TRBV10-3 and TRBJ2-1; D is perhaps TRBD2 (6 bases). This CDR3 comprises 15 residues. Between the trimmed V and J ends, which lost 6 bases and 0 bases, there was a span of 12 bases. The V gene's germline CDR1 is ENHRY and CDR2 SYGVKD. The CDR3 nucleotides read TGTGCCATCAGGGAGGGACCGACCTCCTACAATGAGCAGTTCTTC. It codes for CAIREGPTSYNEQFF.

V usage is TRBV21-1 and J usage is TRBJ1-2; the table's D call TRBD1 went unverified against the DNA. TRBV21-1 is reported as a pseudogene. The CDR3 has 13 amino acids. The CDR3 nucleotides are TGTGCCAGCAGCAAAGAACACCTCTATGGCTACACCTTC. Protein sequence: CASSKEHLYGYTF.

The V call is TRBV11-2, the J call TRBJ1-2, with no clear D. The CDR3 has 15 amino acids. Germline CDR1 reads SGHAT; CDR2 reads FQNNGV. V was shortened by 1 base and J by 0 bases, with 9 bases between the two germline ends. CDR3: CASSLGPATNYGYTF. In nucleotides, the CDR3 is TGTGCCAGCAGCTTAGGGCCAGCTACTAACTATGGCTACACCTTC.

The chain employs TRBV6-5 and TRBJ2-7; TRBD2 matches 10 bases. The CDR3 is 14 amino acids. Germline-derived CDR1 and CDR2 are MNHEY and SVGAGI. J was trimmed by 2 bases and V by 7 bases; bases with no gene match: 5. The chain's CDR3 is CASTRTSGPYEQYF. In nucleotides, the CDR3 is TGTGCCAGCACCAGGACTAGCGGACCCTACGAGCAGTACTTC.

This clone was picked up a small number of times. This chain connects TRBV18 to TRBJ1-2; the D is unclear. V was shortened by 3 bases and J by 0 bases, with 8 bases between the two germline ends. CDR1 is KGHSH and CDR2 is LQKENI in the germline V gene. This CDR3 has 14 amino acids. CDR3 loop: CASSPSGTNYGYTF. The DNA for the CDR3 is TGTGCCAGCTCACCGTCGGGGACTAACTATGGCTACACCTTC.

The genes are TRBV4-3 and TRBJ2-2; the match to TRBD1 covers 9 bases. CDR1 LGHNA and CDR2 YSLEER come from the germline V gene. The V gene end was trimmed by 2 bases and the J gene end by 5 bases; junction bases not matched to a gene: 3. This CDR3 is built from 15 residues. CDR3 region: CASSQPGQGTGELFF. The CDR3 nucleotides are TGCGCCAGCAGCCAACCGGGACAGGGAACCGGGGAGCTGTTTTTT.

The CDR3 coding sequence is TGCGCCAGCAGCCAAGCGACAGGGGGTGGAGATACGCAGTATTTT. Encoded protein: CASSQATGGGDTQYF. The chain links TRBV4-3 to TRBJ2-3; 9 nucleotides agree with TRBD1. The CDR3 loop spans 15 amino acids. CDR1 LGHNA and CDR2 YSLEER come from the germline V gene. The junction had 4 bases not matched to a gene; V was cut back by 1 base and J by 5 bases.

CDR3 sequence (DNA): TGTGCCAGCAGTCCTTGGCGGGTATCTGAGCAGTTCTTC. Amino acid sequence: CASSPWRVSEQFF. V and J are TRBV28 and TRBJ2-1, with D tentatively TRBD2 (5 bases). This CDR3 is 13 amino acids long. Germline V gene sequence: CDR1 MDHEN, CDR2 SYDVKM. V was clipped by 5 bases and J by 9 bases, with 14 bases between them. The full variable domain, in which reference TRBV28 and TRBJ2-1 provide the parts outside the CDR3, is DVKVTQSSRYLVKRTGEKVFLECVQDMDHENMFWYRQDPGLGLRLIYFSYDVKMKEKGDIPEGYSVSREKKERFSLILESASTNQTSMYLCASSPWRVSEQFFGPGTRLTVL.

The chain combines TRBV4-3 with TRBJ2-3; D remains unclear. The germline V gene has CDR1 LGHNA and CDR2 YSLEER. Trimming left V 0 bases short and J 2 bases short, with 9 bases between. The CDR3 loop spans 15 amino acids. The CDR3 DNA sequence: TGCGCCAGCAGCCAAGAGGCGCTCTTCACAGATACGCAGTATTTT. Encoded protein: CASSQEALFTDTQYF.

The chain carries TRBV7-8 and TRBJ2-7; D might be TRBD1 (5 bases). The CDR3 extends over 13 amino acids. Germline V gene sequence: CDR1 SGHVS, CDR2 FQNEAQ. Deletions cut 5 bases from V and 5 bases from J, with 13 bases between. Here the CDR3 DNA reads TGTGCCAGCAGCCTTCGGCAGGGCAACGAGCAGTACTTC. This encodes CASSLRQGNEQYF.

CDR3 sequence reads: CASGLVEAFF. As DNA, the CDR3 is TGTGCCAGCGGCCTCGTTGAAGCTTTCTTT. V usage is TRBV6-6 and J usage is TRBJ1-1, with unresolved D. This CDR3 spans 10 amino acids. Germline assignment: CDR1 MNHNY and CDR2 SVGAGI (reference sequence). The V end was cut by 8 bases, the J end by 7 bases, with 8 bases between.

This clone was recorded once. The CDR3 here is CASTLGRGNTDTQYF. The CDR3 DNA is TGTGCCAGCACCTTAGGGCGGGGCAACACAGATACGCAGTATTTT. This chain uses TRBV6-1 with TRBJ2-3; D may be TRBD2 (6 bases). Trimming shortened V by 7 bases and J by 2 bases, and 16 bases separated the two germline ends. The CDR3 consists of 15 residues. The germline V gene encodes CDR1 MNHNS and CDR2 SASEGT.

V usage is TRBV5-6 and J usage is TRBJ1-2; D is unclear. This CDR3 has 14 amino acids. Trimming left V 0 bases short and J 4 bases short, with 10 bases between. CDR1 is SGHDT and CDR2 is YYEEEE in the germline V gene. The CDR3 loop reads CASSLGRVLYGYTF. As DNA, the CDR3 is TGTGCCAGCAGCTTGGGTCGGGTGCTCTATGGCTACACCTTC.

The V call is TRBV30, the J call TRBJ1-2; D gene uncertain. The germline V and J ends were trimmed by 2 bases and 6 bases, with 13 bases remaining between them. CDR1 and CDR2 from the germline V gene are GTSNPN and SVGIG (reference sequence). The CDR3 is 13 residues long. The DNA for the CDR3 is TGTGCCTGGAGTCAGACTGGTAGGGATGGCTACACCTTC. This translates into CAWSQTGRDGYTF.

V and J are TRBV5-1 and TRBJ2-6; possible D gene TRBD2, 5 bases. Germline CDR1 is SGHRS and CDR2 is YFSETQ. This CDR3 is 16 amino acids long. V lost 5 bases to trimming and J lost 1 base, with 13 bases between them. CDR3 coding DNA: TGCGCCAGCAGTGATGGACTGAAATCTGGGGCCAACGTCCTGACTTTC. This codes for CASSDGLKSGANVLTF.

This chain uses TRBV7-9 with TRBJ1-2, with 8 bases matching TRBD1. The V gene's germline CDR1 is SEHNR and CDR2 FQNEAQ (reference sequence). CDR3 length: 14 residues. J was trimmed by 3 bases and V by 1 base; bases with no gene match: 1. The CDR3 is CASSLGTGHYGYTF. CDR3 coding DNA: TGTGCCAGCAGCTTAGGGACAGGGCACTATGGCTACACCTTC.

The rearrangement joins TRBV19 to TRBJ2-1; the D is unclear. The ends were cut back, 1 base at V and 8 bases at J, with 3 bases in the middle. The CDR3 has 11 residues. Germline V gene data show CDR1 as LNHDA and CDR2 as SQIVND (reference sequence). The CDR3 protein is CASSIVDEQFF. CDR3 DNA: TGTGCCAGTAGTATAGTAGATGAGCAGTTCTTC.

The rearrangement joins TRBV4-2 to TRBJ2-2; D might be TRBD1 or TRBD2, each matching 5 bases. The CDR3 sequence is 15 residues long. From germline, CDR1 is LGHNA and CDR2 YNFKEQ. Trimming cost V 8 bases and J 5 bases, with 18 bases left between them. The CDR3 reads CASRPGGQETGELFF. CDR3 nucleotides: TGTGCCAGCCGCCCCGGAGGACAAGAGACCGGGGAGCTGTTTTTT.

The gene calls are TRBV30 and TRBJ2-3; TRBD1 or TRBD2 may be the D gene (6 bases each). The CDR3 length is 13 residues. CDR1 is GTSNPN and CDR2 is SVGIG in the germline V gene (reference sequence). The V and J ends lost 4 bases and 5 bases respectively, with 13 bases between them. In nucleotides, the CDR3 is TGTGCCTGGACGGGGGCCCGGGGAGATACGCAGTATTTT. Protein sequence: CAWTGARGDTQYF.

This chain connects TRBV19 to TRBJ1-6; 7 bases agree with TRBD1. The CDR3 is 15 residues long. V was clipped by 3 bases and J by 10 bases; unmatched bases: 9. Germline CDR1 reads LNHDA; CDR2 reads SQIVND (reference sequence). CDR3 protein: CASSILRGGQSPLHF. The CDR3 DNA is TGTGCCAGTAGTATTTTGCGAGGGGGCCAATCACCCCTCCACTTT.

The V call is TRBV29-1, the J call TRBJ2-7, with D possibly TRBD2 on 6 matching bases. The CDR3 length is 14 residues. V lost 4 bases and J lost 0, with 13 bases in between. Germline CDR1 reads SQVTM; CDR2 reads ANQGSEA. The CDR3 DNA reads TGCAGCGTTGGAGGGGACTCGAGCTCCTACGAGCAGTACTTC. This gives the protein CSVGGDSSSYEQYF.

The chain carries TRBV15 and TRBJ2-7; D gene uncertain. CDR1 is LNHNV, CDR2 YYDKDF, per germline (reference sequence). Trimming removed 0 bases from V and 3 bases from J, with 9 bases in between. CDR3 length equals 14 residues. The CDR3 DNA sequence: TGTGCCACCAGCAGAGATCGGCTCAGCTACGAGCAGTACTTC. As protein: CATSRDRLSYEQYF.

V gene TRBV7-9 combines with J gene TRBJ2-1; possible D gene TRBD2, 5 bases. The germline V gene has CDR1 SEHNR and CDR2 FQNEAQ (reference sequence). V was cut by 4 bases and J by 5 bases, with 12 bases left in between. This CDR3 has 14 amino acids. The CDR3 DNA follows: TGTGCCAGCAGCTCCGAGGACTCACACAATGAGCAGTTCTTC. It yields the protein CASSSEDSHNEQFF.

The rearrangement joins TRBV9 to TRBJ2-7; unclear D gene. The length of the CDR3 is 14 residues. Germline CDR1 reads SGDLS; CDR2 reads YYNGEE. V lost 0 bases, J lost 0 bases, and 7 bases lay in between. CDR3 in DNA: TGTGCCAGCAGCGTAGAGACAATCTCCTACGAGCAGTACTTC. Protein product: CASSVETISYEQYF. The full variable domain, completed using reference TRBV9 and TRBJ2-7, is DSGVTQTPKHLITATGQRVTLRCSPRSGDLSVYWYQQSLDQGLQFLIQYYNGEERAKGNILERFSAQQFPDLHSELNLSSLELGDSALYFCASSVETISYEQYFGPGTRLTVT.

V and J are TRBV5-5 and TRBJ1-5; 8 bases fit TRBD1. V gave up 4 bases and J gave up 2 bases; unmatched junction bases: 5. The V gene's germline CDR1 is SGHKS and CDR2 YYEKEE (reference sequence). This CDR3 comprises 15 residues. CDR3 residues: CASSRTGNGNQPQHF. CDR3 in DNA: TGTGCCAGCAGCCGGACAGGGAACGGCAATCAGCCCCAGCATTTT.

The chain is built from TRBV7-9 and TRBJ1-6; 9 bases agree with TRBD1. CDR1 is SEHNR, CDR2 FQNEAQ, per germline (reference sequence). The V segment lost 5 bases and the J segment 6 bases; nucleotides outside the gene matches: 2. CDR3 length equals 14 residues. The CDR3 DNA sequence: TGTGCCAGCAGCCCGGGACAGGGTAATTCACCCCTCCACTTT. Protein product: CASSPGQGNSPLHF.

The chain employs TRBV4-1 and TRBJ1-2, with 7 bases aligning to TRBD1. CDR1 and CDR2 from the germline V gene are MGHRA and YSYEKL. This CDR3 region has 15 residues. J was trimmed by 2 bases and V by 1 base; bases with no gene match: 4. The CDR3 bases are TGCGCCAGCAGCCAAGTGGCAGGGGGGAACTATGGCTACACCTTC. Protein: CASSQVAGGNYGYTF.

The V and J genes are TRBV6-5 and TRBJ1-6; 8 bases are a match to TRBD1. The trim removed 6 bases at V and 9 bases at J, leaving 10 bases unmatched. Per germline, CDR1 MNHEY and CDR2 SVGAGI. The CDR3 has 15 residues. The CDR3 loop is CASSHGQGQVSPLHF. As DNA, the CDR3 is TGTGCCAGCAGCCACGGACAGGGCCAGGTTTCACCCCTCCACTTT.

Here the CDR3 DNA reads TGTGCCAGCTCCCCTCTTGAAGGGGCGGGCTACGAGCAGTACTTC. Protein: CASSPLEGAGYEQYF. The chain combines TRBV18 with TRBJ2-7; D may be TRBD1 or TRBD2 (5 bases each). Germline loops: CDR1 KGHSH, CDR2 LQKENI. The CDR3 totals 15 residues. Trimming removed 6 bases at V and 3 bases at J, with 18 bases between.